Sequencing of this T cell receptor (beta chain) was carried out in a study of T cell clonotyping in hematopoietic cell transplantation. Regarding the study as a whole: Recipient TCR diversity dropped after transplant; expanded clonotypes rose from day 30 to 180. Without cell sorting, CD4 versus CD8 contributions remain unresolved. At the given depth, recipient repertoires were over 97% de novo clonotypes.

TCRdb keeps only in-frame clones here, not all; method: immunoSEQ multiplex PCR. The sample shows 15,000 to 20,000 clones, around 55% of them seen only once. Trimming took 3 bases from V and 1 from J; bases not matched to a gene: 8. CDR1 is SQVTM and CDR2 is ANQGSEA in the germline V gene. The CDR3 is made up of 16 amino acids. Recipients were bled about 28 days pretransplant and at posttransplant days 30, 100, 180. A note on this clone: Its antigen remains unknown.

The chain links TRBV29-1 to TRBJ2-1, with TRBD2 matching over 8 bases. The TCR comes from a male patient between 45 and 59 years old who had an allogeneic stem cell transplant from an unrelated donor, so T cells may come from the graft donor. Some clones in this sample may be carry-over from other donors' samples. Sequencing used PBMCs, obtained 30 days after allogeneic stem cell transplant. The CDR3 here is CSVETQREWSYNEQFF. CDR3 in DNA: TGCAGCGTTGAGACCCAGCGGGAGTGGTCCTACAATGAGCAGTTCTTC.